The 8 T cell receptor beta chains reported below all come from one sample, sequenced in a study. TCRdb re-called the 5' RACE reads with MiXCR, one entry per CDR3 protein. The sample includes around 52,000 distinct CDR3 sequences, around 28% of them seen just once. Sequencing was performed on tumor-infiltrating memory CD4+ T cells sorted from the breast tumor. The subset here: memory CD4+ T cells, CD4+CD45RO+CD25-. These TCRs come from a female donor with breast cancer.

Concerning this clonotype: This clone may be a read error of a much larger clone one base away. This chain links TRBV5-1 with TRBJ2-3; no clear D gene. The CDR3 is 12 amino acids. Germline V gene sequence: CDR1 SGHRS, CDR2 YFSETQ. The CDR3 bases are TGCGCCACCAGCTTGGTGACAGATACGCAGTATTTT. Translated: CATSLVTDTQYF.

There are a few counts of this clonotype. CDR3 region: CASSLGSFDTDTQYF. CDR3 sequence (DNA): TGTGCCAGCAGCTTGGGTAGCTTTGACACAGATACGCAGTATTTT. The rearrangement links TRBV11-2 to TRBJ2-3, with D unclear. V lost 3 bases, J lost 2 bases, and 12 bases lay in between. CDR1 SGHAT and CDR2 FQNNGV come from the germline V gene. This CDR3 spans 15 amino acids.

With respect to this clonotype: A read error is likely, as this CDR3 ends without the conserved phenylalanine or tryptophan. V and J are TRBV28 and TRBJ1-1; D remains unclear. The germline V and J ends were trimmed by 8 bases and 1 base, with 11 bases remaining between them. CDR1 and CDR2 (germline): MDHEN, SYDVKM. CDR3 length equals 13 residues. CDR3 DNA sequence: TGTGCCAGCTTATCGGTGACGAACACTGAAGCTTTCCTT. Protein sequence: CASLSVTNTEAFL.

Details on this clonotype: Lacking the conserved final phenylalanine or tryptophan, this CDR3 likely reflects a read error. The chain uses TRBV11-3 and TRBJ2-7, with D perhaps matching TRBD2 (6 bases). Trimming took off 5 bases at V and 0 bases at J, with 11 bases between the two ends. This CDR3 spans 14 amino acids. CDR1 is SGHNT and CDR2 is YENEEA in the germline V gene. The CDR3 region has the DNA TGTGCCAGCAGCCAAAAGACTAGCTCCTACGAGCAGTACTCC. Translation: CASSQKTSSYEQYS.

This clonotype was counted many times. The rearrangement uses TRBV12-3 or TRBV12-4 and TRBJ1-5; 7 nucleotides align to TRBD1. V was clipped by 7 bases and J by 5 bases; unmatched bases: 8. The CDR3 totals 14 residues. CDR3 loop: CASTRTGGDQPQHF. The CDR3, as DNA: TGTGCCAGCACTCGGACAGGTGGCGATCAGCCCCAGCATTTT.

This clonotype came up a few times. This chain connects TRBV5-4 to TRBJ2-5; D might be TRBD2 (6 bases). V lost 4 bases and J lost 8, with 21 bases in between. The CDR3 covers 15 residues. CDR1 SGHNT and CDR2 YYREEE come from the germline V gene (reference sequence). CDR3 in amino acids: CASSVPRDAGGTQYF. As DNA, the CDR3 is TGTGCCAGCAGCGTACCCCGGGACGCCGGGGGTACCCAGTACTTC.

This clonotype was observed a few times. The rearrangement joins TRBV5-1 to TRBJ2-3; tentatively, D is TRBD2 (5 bases). The CDR3 is 13 amino acids. Germline CDR1 SGHRS, CDR2 YFSETQ. Trimming removed 3 bases from V and 4 bases from J, with 9 bases in between. CDR3 in amino acids: CASSSEVADTQYF. CDR3 sequence (DNA): TGCGCCAGCAGCTCGGAGGTGGCAGATACGCAGTATTTT. The full variable domain, its missing parts supplied by reference TRBV5-1 and TRBJ2-3, is KAGVTQTPRYLIKTRGQQVTLSCSPISGHRSVSWYQQTPGQGLQFLFEYFSETQRNKGNFPGRFSGRQFSNSRSEMNVSTLELGDSALYLCASSSEVADTQYFGPGTRLTVL.

As for this clonotype: In this CDR3 the conserved last residue, phenylalanine or tryptophan, is missing, so a read error is likely. This chain uses TRBV28 with TRBJ2-5; 8 nucleotides line up with TRBD2. Germline trimming cut 7 bases from V and 3 bases from J; bases unmatched to any gene: 4. CDR1 and CDR2 from the germline V gene are MDHEN and SYDVKM. The length of the CDR3 is 13 residues. The CDR3 sequence is CASKSGGEETQYL. The CDR3 bases are TGTGCCAGCAAGTCGGGGGGGGAAGAGACCCAGTACCTC.